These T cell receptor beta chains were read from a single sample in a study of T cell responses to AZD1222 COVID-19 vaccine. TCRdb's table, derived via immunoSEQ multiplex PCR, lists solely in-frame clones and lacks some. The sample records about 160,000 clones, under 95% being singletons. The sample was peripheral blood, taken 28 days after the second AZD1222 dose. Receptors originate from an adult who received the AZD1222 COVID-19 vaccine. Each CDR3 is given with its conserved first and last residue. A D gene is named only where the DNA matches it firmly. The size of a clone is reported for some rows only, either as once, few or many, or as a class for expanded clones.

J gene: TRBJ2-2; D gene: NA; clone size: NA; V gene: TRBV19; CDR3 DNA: TGTGCCAGTAGTATTGAGCAGGGGATCACCGGGGAGCTGTTTTTT; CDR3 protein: CASSIEQGITGELFF
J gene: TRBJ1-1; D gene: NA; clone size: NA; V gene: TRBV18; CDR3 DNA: TGTGCCAGCTCACCCCCCGACGGGGGCGCTGAGGCTTTCTTT; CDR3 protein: CASSPPDGGAEAFF
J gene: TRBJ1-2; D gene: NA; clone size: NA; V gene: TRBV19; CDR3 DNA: TGTGCCAGTAGTATCCAGGAGAACTATGGCTACACCTTC; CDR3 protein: CASSIQENYGYTF
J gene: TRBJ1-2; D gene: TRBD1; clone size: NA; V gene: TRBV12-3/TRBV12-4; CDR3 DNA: TGTGCCAGCAGCCTCCGGGACAGGGTAACCTTC; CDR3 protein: CASSLRDRVTF
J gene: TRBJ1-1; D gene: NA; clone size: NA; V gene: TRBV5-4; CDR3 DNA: TGTGCCAGCAGCCTCATGCCAAGGAGCCTGAACACTGAAGCTTTCTTT; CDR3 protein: CASSLMPRSLNTEAFF
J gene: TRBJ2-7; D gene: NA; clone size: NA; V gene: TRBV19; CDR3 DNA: TGTGCCAGTAGCCTGAAACGTCATTCCTACGAGCAGTACTTC; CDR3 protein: CASSLKRHSYEQYF
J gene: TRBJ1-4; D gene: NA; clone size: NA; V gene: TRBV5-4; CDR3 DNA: TGTGCCAGCAGCTTGAACCAGGGGATGAATGAAAAACTGTTTTTT; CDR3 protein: CASSLNQGMNEKLFF
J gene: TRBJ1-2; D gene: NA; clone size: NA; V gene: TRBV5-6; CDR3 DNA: TGTGCCAGCAGCTTGAGGTGGACATATGGCTACACCTTC; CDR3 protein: CASSLRWTYGYTF
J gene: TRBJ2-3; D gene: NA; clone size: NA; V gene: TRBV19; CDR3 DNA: TGTGCCAGTAGTATAGGTGGCGGAGTAGACACAGATACGCAGTATTTT; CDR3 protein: CASSIGGGVDTDTQYF
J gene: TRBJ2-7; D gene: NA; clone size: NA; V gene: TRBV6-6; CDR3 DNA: TGTGCCAGCAGCCTGGACAGCTCCAGGAACGAGCAGTACTTC; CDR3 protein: CASSLDSSRNEQYF
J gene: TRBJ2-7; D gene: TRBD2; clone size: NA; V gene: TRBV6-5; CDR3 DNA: TGTGCCAGCAGTTACTCGGACGGGAGGCCCTACGAGCAGTACTTC; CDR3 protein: CASSYSDGRPYEQYF
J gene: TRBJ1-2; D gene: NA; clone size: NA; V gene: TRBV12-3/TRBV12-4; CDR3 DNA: TGTGCCAGCAGTTTAGGGTCAGATTATGGCTACACCTTC; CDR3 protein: CASSLGSDYGYTF
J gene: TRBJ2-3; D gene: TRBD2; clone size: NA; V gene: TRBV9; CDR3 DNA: TGTGCCAGCAGCACCCATGGACTAGGGACCACAGATACGCAGTATTTT; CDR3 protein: CASSTHGLGTTDTQYF
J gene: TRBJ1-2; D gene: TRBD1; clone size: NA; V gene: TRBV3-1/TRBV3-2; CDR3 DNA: TGTGCCAGCAGCCAGGTTGGACAGGGGGCGCGTAACTATGGCTACACCTTC; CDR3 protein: CASSQVGQGARNYGYTF
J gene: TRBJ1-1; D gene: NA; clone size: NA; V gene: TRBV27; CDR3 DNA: TGTGCCAGCAGTTCGAAGGGGAACACTGAAGCTTTCTTT; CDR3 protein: CASSSKGNTEAFF
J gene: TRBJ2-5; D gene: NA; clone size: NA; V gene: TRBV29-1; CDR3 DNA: TGCAGCGCCGCCCCGGGAATCGGAGAGACCCAGTACTTC; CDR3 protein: CSAAPGIGETQYF
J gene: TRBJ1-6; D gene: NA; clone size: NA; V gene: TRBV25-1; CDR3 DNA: TGTGCCAGCAGGACCTTTTATAATTCACCCCTCCACTTT; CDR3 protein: CASRTFYNSPLHF
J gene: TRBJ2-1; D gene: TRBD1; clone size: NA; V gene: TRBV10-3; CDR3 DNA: TGTGCCATCAGTGGCGTCTCGGGACAGGCGTACAATGAGCAGTTCTTC; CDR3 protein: CAISGVSGQAYNEQFF
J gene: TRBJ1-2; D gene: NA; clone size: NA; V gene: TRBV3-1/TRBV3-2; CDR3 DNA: TGTGCCAGCAGCCGATCGGGGGTTGGCTATGGCTACACCTTC; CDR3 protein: CASSRSGVGYGYTF
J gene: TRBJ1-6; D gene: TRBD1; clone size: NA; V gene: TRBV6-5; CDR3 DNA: TGTGCCAGCACCGGACAGGGAGAGAATTCACCCCTCCACTTT; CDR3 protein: CASTGQGENSPLHF
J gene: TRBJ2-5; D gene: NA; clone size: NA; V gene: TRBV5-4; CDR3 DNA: TGTGCCAGCAGCTTGGAGGGGGGAAGAGAGACCCAGTACTTC; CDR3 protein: CASSLEGGRETQYF
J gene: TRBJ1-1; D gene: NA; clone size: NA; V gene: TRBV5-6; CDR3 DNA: TGTGCCAGCAGCCAGCCGGGACCCGGGAACACTGAAGCTTTCTTT; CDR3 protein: CASSQPGPGNTEAFF
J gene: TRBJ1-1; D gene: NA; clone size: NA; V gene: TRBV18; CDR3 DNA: TGTGCCAGCTCACCAATGTTGACAGGGAACACTGAAGCTTTCTTT; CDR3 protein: CASSPMLTGNTEAFF
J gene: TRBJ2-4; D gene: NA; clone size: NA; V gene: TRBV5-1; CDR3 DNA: TGCGCCAGCAGCTTGTTCGTGGGGCGGACGGGAAACATTCAGTACTTC; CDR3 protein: CASSLFVGRTGNIQYF
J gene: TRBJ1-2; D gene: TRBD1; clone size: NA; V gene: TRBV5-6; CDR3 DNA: TGTGCCAGCAGCAGGACAGGGGATCCCGAATTGAGTGGCTACACCTTC; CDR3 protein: CASSRTGDPELSGYTF
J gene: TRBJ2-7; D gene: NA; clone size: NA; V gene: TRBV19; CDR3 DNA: TGTGCCAGTAGTAACCGGGACGGCTACGAGCAGTACTTC; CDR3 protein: CASSNRDGYEQYF
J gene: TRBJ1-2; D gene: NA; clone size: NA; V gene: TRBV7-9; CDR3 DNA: TGTGCCAGCAGCTTAAGTGCAGAAACTAACTATGGCTACACCTTC; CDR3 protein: CASSLSAETNYGYTF
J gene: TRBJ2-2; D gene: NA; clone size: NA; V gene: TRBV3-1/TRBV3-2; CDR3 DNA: TGTGCCAGCAGCCAAGGACGTCGGGCGAACACCGGGGAGCTGTTTTTT; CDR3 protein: CASSQGRRANTGELFF
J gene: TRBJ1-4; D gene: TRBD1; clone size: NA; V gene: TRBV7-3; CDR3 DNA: TGTGCCAGCAGCCCTTACGACCTTACGGGGACAGGGAATAATGAAAAACTGTTTTTT; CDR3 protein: CASSPYDLTGTGNNEKLFF
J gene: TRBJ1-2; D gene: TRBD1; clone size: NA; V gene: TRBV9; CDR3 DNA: TGTGCCAGCAGCCCCGCGGACAGGGGCTGGGGCTACACCTTC; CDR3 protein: CASSPADRGWGYTF
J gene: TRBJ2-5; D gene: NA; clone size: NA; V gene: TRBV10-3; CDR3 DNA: TGTGCCATCAGTGATAAGGGCGGCGGAAACCTGGAGGAGACCCAGTACTTC; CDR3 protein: CAISDKGGGNLEETQYF
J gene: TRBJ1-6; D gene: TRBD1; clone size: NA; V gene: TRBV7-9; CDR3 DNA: TGTGCCAGTACCGGGGACAGGGTAGAAATTTCACCCCTCCACTTT; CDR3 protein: CASTGDRVEISPLHF
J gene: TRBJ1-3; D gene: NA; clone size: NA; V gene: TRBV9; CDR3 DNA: TGTGCCAGCAGCGCTACAGGGTCTGGAAACACCATATATTTT; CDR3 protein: CASSATGSGNTIYF
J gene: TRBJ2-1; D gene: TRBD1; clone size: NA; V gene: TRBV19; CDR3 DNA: TGTGCCAGTAGTCTGCAGGGGGCGGACTACAATGAGCAGTTCTTC; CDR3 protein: CASSLQGADYNEQFF
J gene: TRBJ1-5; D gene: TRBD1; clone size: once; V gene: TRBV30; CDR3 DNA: TGTGCCTGGAGTCGTGGGACAGGGGTTATGCAGCCCCAGCATTTT; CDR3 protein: CAWSRGTGVMQPQHF
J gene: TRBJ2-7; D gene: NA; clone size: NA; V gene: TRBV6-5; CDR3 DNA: TGTGCCAGCAACCCCGGGACACCCTACGAGCAGTACTTC; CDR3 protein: CASNPGTPYEQYF
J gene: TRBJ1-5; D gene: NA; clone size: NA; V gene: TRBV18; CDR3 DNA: TGTGCCAGCTCACCTGAACCGGAACTCTACCAGCATTTT; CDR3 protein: CASSPEPELYQHF
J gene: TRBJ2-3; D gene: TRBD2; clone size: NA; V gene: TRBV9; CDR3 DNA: TGTGCCAGCAGCGTCTCCGGGACTAGCGGGATCGATACGCAGTATTTT; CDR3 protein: CASSVSGTSGIDTQYF
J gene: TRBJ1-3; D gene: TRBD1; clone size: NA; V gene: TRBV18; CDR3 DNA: TGTGCCAGCTCACTCCGGGACAGGGTGACTGGAAACACCATATATTTT; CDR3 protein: CASSLRDRVTGNTIYF
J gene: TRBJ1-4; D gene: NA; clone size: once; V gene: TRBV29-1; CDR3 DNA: TGCAGCGTTGGAACTAATGAAAAACTGTTTTTT; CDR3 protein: CSVGTNEKLFF
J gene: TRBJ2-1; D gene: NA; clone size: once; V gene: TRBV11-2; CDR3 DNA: TGTGCCAGCAGCTTACCCATGAAGGGGGGGGATGAGCAGTTCTTC; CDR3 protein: CASSLPMKGGDEQFF
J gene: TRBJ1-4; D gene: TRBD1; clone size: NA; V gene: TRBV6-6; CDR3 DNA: TGTGCCAGCAGTAGTTGGACAGGGACTAATGAAAAACTGTTTTTT; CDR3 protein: CASSSWTGTNEKLFF
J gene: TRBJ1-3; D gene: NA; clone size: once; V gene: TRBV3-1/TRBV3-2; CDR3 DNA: TGTGCCAGCAGCCGGGGGCTAAGCTCTGGAAACACCATATATTTT; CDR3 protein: CASSRGLSSGNTIYF
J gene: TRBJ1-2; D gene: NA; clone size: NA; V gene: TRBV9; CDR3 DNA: TGTGCCAGCAGCGTCAGCGACTATGGCTACACCTTC; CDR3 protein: CASSVSDYGYTF
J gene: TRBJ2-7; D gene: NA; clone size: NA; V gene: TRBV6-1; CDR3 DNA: TGTGCCAGCAGTGAAACCCGTGGGGAGAAGCAGTACTTC; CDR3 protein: CASSETRGEKQYF
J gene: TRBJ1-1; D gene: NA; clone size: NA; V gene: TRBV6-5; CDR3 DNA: TGTGCCAGCCACTTAGGGTCTGACACTGAAGCTTTCTTT; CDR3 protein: CASHLGSDTEAFF
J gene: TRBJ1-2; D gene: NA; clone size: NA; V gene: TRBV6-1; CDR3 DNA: TGTGCCAGCAGTGAAGGGAGGGCACCCTATGGCTACACCTTC; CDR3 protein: CASSEGRAPYGYTF
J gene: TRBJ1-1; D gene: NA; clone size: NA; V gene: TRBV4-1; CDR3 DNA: TGCGCCAGCAGCCAAGAAGGGCAGATTTCGAAAGACACTGAAGCTTTCTTT; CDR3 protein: CASSQEGQISKDTEAFF
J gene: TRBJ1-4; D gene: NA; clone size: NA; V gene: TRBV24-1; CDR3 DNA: TGTGCCACCAGTGACGAGGGTGGGAAACTGTTTTTT; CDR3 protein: CATSDEGGKLFF
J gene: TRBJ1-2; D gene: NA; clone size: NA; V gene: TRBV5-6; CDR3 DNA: TGTGCCAGCAGCCTAGGGACAATAATATCCAACTATGGCTACACCTTC; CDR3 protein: CASSLGTIISNYGYTF
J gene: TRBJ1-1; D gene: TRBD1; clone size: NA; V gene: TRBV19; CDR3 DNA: TGTGCCAGTAGTATTACCGGGACAGGGGGCGCGGAAGCTTTCTTT; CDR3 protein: CASSITGTGGAEAFF
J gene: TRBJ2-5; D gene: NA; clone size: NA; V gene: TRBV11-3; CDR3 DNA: TGTGCCAGCAGCCGTACCAATACAGGGACCCAGTACTTC; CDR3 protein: CASSRTNTGTQYF
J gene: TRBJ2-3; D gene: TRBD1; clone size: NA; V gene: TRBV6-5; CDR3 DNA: TGTGCCAGCATACTCCGGGACAGGGGTGCAGATACGCAGTATTTT; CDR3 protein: CASILRDRGADTQYF
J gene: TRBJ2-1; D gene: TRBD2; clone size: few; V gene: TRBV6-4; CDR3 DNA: TGTGCCAGCAGTCCTAGCGGGGGGGCTAGTGAGCAGTTCTTC; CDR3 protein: CASSPSGGASEQFF
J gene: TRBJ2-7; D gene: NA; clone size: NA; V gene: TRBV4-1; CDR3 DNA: TGCGCCAGCAGCCAAAATTTGGGTGGCTCCTACGAGCAGTACTTC; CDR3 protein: CASSQNLGGSYEQYF
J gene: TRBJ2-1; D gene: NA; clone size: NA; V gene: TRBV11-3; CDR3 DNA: TGTGCCAGCAGCTTAGATGGGGGCTTGGGATCCTCCTACAATGAGCAGTTCTTC; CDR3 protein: CASSLDGGLGSSYNEQFF
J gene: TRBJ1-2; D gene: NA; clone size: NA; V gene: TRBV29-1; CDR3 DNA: TGCAGCGTTGAAGTGGTGGGAGGCTACACCTTC; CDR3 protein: CSVEVVGGYTF
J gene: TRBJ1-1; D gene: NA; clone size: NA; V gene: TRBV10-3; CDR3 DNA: TGTGCCATCAGTGACCTCGGCCACCCTGGGGCTTTCTTT; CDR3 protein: CAISDLGHPGAFF